This TCR beta chain was identified during a study of blood T cell repertoires in COVID-19. Study context: Donors in the United States, Italy and Spain gave samples during acute or convalescent COVID-19. T cells, B-cell-depleted T cells, or PBMCs provided the cDNA or gDNA that served as material.

Authors' methods: Amplification of reference gene primers was used by the study to estimate nucleated cell counts. TCRdb's table, derived via immunoSEQ multiplex PCR, lists solely in-frame clones and lacks some. V, J and clone size were drawn from that table, and D and trimming were deduced from the DNA. The table records around 140,000 clones, 70% to 90% of them present only once. The V and J ends lost 3 bases and 2 bases, in that order; junction bases with no gene match: 6. The V gene's germline CDR1 is LGHDT and CDR2 YNNKEL (reference sequence). The CDR3 runs 16 residues. The chain employs TRBV3-1 (or the pseudogene TRBV3-2) and TRBJ2-2; TRBD2 matches 7 bases. What was sequenced was peripheral blood. The sequence came from a man between 65 and 85 years old with acute or convalescent COVID-19. Written as DNA, the CDR3 is TGTGCCAGCAGCCAGGTCCCTAGCGGTAACACCGGGGAGCTGTTTTTT. Amino acid sequence: CASSQVPSGNTGELFF.